What follows are 31 T cell receptor beta chains derived from one specimen sequenced in a study of T cells in Graves' hyperthyroidism and ophthalmopathy. Amplification of TCR beta CDR3 regions was performed using RNA transcripts as template. Using the HTBI primer set, a first-round RT-PCR was run on the TCR CDR3. TCRdb ran MiXCR on the multiplex PCR reads and lists one entry per CDR3 protein. The repertoire holds around 290,000 distinct CDR3 sequences, approximately 17% seen once, with approximately 60% in the top ten. The sample taken for sequencing was blood. These receptors were collected from a woman aged 60-70 years with Graves' ophthalmopathy.

The chain employs TRBV4-2 and TRBJ2-7, with 8 positions matching TRBD2. With V trimmed by 4 bases and J by 2 bases, 10 bases remained unmatched. CDR3 size: 16 residues. Germline values: CDR1 LGHNA, CDR2 YNFKEQ. CDR3: CASSPGQRAGAYEQYF. The CDR3 nucleotides read TGTGCCAGCAGCCCTGGTCAGCGAGCGGGGGCCTACGAGCAGTACTTC.

The chain couples TRBV5-8 to TRBJ1-2; D gene unclear. This CDR3 is built from 13 residues. The V gene lost 4 bases and the J gene lost 2 bases, with 9 bases spanning the gap. Germline CDR1 and CDR2: SGHTS and YDEGEE. The CDR3 coding sequence is TGTGCCAGCAGCGTTGACCAGAACTATGGCTACACCTTC. It yields the protein CASSVDQNYGYTF.

This clonotype has ten or more counts. The chain combines TRBV29-1 with TRBJ2-3; weak D call: TRBD1 (6 bases). V lost 3 bases to trimming and J lost 3 bases, with 7 bases between them. Germline loops: CDR1 SQVTM, CDR2 ANQGSEA. The CDR3 is 12 amino acids. The CDR3 loop reads CSVDQGTDTQYF. As DNA, the CDR3 is TGCAGCGTTGATCAGGGGACAGATACGCAGTATTTT.

The chain is built from TRBV5-1 and TRBJ2-2, with 9 bases fitting TRBD1. CDR3 length: 15 residues. Trimming cost V 5 bases and J 1 base; bases outside gene matches: 3. Germline V gene lookup returns CDR1 SGHRS and CDR2 YFSETQ. This chain's CDR3 is CASRGTGLNTGELFF. In nucleotides, the CDR3 is TGCGCCAGCAGAGGGACAGGGCTGAACACCGGGGAGCTGTTTTTT.

This clonotype was counted a few times. The chain carries TRBV7-7 and TRBJ2-6; a possible D gene is TRBD1 (6 bases). This CDR3 comprises 16 residues. V was pared by 5 bases and J by 1 base, with 12 bases between. Germline lookup yields CDR1 SSHAT and CDR2 FNYEAQ (reference sequence). For the CDR3, the DNA is TGTGCCAGCAGCCCACTGAGGGGGTCTGGGGCCAACGTCCTGACTTTC. Encoded protein: CASSPLRGSGANVLTF.

This clonotype was counted many times. V and J are TRBV6-2 or TRBV6-3 and TRBJ2-5, with D uncertain. V was cut by 2 bases and J by 2 bases, with 12 bases left in between. The germline V gene has CDR1 MNHEY and CDR2 SVGEGT. The CDR3 spans 15 residues. The CDR3 loop is CASSYGQLLQETQYF. CDR3 DNA sequence: TGTGCCAGCAGTTACGGGCAGCTACTGCAAGAGACCCAGTACTTC.

Ten or more counts support this clonotype. J is TRBJ2-1 and V is TRBV5-1, with TRBD1 as a possible D gene (6 bases). The CDR3 spans 19 residues. V lost 6 bases, J lost 5 bases, and 30 bases lay in between. The germline V gene has CDR1 SGHRS and CDR2 YFSETQ. CDR3 region: CASNPSREMFGTPNNEQFF. Written as DNA, the CDR3 is TGCGCCAGCAACCCTAGCCGCGAGATGTTCGGGACACCGAACAATGAGCAGTTCTTC.

This clonotype has a handful of counts. The chain couples TRBV6-5 to TRBJ1-2, with a possible D match to TRBD1 (6 bases). The V end lost 0 bases, the J end lost 3 bases, and 14 bases lay between the germline ends. There are 16 residues in the CDR3. CDR1 MNHEY and CDR2 SVGAGI come from the germline V gene. The CDR3 sequence: CASSYSGQKGDYGYTF. The CDR3 nucleotides are TGTGCCAGCAGTTACTCTGGACAGAAAGGGGACTATGGCTACACCTTC.

This clonotype has a handful of counts. CDR3 sequence reads: CSVVRRGTGELFF. The CDR3 nucleotides are TGCAGCGTTGTTCGTCGAGGCACCGGGGAGCTGTTTTTT. V usage is TRBV29-1 and J usage is TRBJ2-2; no reliable D call. This CDR3 is 13 amino acids long. V shed 4 bases and J shed 4 bases, with 10 bases lying between them. The germline gives CDR1 SQVTM, CDR2 ANQGSEA.

The sample holds many counts of this clonotype. V usage is TRBV3-1 and J usage is TRBJ2-1; 9 bases are shared with TRBD2. CDR1 LGHDT and CDR2 YNNKEL come from the germline V gene (reference sequence). Germline trimming cut 7 bases from V and 7 bases from J; bases unmatched to any gene: 5. The CDR3 covers 13 residues. The CDR3 nucleotides read TGTGCCAGCAAGGCGGGAGGGAGTAATGAGCAGTTCTTC. It specifies CASKAGGSNEQFF.

This clonotype was seen ten or more times. The J gene is TRBJ2-2, the V gene TRBV7-3; D perhaps matches TRBD2 (5 bases). This CDR3 is 16 amino acids long. V was cut by 6 bases and J by 5 bases, with 19 bases left in between. The germline CDR1 and CDR2 sequences are SGHTA and FQGTGA. The CDR3 DNA sequence: TGTGCCAGCAGTAGACAAAGCGGACGAGGGACCGGGGAGCTGTTTTTT. Protein product: CASSRQSGRGTGELFF. The whole variable domain, filled in from reference TRBV7-3 and TRBJ2-2, reads GAGVSQTPSNKVTEKGKYVELRCDPISGHTALYWYRQSLGQGPEFLIYFQGTGAADDSGLPNDRFFAVRPEGSVSTLKIQRTERGDSAVYLCASSRQSGRGTGELFFGEGSRLTVL.

This chain links TRBV6-2 or TRBV6-3 with TRBJ2-7; TRBD1 agrees at 9 bases. The CDR3 has 15 residues. V gave up 6 bases and J gave up 1 base; unmatched junction bases: 7. The germline gives CDR1 MNHEY, CDR2 SVGEGT. The CDR3 loop reads CASRPDRGDSYEQYF. CDR3 in DNA: TGTGCCAGCAGACCGGACAGGGGCGATTCCTACGAGCAGTACTTC.

The chain is built from TRBV2 and TRBJ2-3; 9 bases match TRBD1. The CDR3 has 12 amino acids. CDR1 and CDR2 (germline): SNHLY, FYNNEI. Germline trimming cut 7 bases from V and 8 bases from J; bases unmatched to any gene: 4. Here the CDR3 reads CASKDRGGTQYF. The CDR3 region has the DNA TGTGCCAGCAAGGACAGGGGAGGTACGCAGTATTTT.

This clonotype was seen many times. The chain combines TRBV10-2 with TRBJ2-3, with 11 bases fitting TRBD1. Germline V gives CDR1 WSHSY, CDR2 SAAADI. The J segment lost 3 bases and the V segment lost 6 bases, leaving 8 bases of the junction unmatched. The CDR3 has 16 amino acids. CDR3 loop: CASRRTGGISTDTQYF. The CDR3 coding sequence is TGCGCCAGCAGACGGACAGGGGGCATATCGACAGATACGCAGTATTTT.

The chain combines TRBV5-1 with TRBJ2-6, with D possibly being TRBD2 (6 bases). V lost 4 bases to trimming and J lost 0 bases, with 8 bases between them. Germline assignment: CDR1 SGHRS and CDR2 YFSETQ. This CDR3 contains 15 residues. CDR3 DNA: TGCGCCAGCAGCGGAGGGGCCTCTGGGGCCAACGTCCTGACTTTC. Translating gives CASSGGASGANVLTF. The full variable domain, completed using reference TRBV5-1 and TRBJ2-6, is KAGVTQTPRYLIKTRGQQVTLSCSPISGHRSVSWYQQTPGQGLQFLFEYFSETQRNKGNFPGRFSGRQFSNSRSEMNVSTLELGDSALYLCASSGGASGANVLTFGAGSRLTVL.

The J gene is TRBJ1-2, the V gene TRBV7-9; D unresolved. CDR3 length: 17 amino acids. Looked up from germline, CDR1 is SEHNR and CDR2 is FQNEAQ (reference sequence). Trimming removed 5 bases from V and 0 bases from J, with 19 bases in between. The CDR3 here is CASSPQGGIHPNYGYTF. The CDR3 DNA follows: TGTGCCAGCAGCCCCCAAGGCGGGATCCACCCTAACTATGGCTACACCTTC.

This clonotype was observed a handful of times. The chain carries TRBV5-1 and TRBJ1-3, with D unresolved. The CDR3 is 15 residues long. Germline CDR1 SGHRS, CDR2 YFSETQ. With 0 bases removed from V and 0 bases from J, the gap between germline ends came to 7 bases. The CDR3 is CASSLDTYSGNTIYF. The CDR3 region has the DNA TGCGCCAGCAGCTTGGACACATACTCTGGAAACACCATATATTTT.

This rearrangement joins TRBV5-1 to TRBJ2-1; 8 nucleotides line up with TRBD1. Per germline, CDR1 SGHRS and CDR2 YFSETQ. The V and J ends lost 6 bases and 0 bases, in that order; junction bases with no gene match: 2. The length of the CDR3 is 14 residues. This chain's CDR3 is CASTDRGSYNEQFF. For the CDR3, the DNA is TGCGCCAGCACCGACAGGGGCTCCTACAATGAGCAGTTCTTC.

The chain links TRBV2 to TRBJ1-2; 10 bases match TRBD1. Germline trimming cut 6 bases from V and 7 bases from J; bases unmatched to any gene: 8. CDR3 length: 14 amino acids. Germline CDR1 SNHLY, CDR2 FYNNEI. The CDR3 bases are TGTGCCAGCAGCCCGACAGGGGGCGCGGCTGGCTACACCTTC. Its translation: CASSPTGGAAGYTF.

This clonotype was seen ten or more times. V is TRBV3-1 and J is TRBJ2-1; 11 nucleotides align to TRBD2. The J segment lost 4 bases and the V segment lost 4 bases, leaving 9 bases of the junction unmatched. Germline V CDR1 and CDR2: LGHDT, YNNKEL (reference sequence). The CDR3 runs to 17 residues. DNA for the CDR3: TGTGCCAGCAGCCGGGGACTAGCGGACCGGACTTACAATGAGCAGTTCTTC. Its translation: CASSRGLADRTYNEQFF.

About this clonotype itself: Mismatch with germline at one junction end may stem from a read error. CDR3 sequence: CATSAPGQGVDGQYF. CDR3 coding DNA: TGTGCCACCAGTGCTCCGGGACAGGGCGTCGACGGGCAGTACTTC. The chain couples TRBV6-1 to TRBJ2-7, with TRBD1 matching 9 bases. Germline V gives CDR1 MNHNS, CDR2 SASEGT. This CDR3 has 15 residues.

At least ten counts were recorded for this clonotype. The chain recombines TRBV5-4 with TRBJ1-1; D gene ambiguous. Trimming stripped 3 bases from V and 1 base from J, with 10 bases between. CDR1 and CDR2 from the germline V gene are SGHNT and YYREEE (reference sequence). The CDR3 consists of 14 residues. This CDR3 reads CASSSFLQNTEAFF. Here the CDR3 DNA reads TGTGCCAGCAGCTCGTTTTTACAGAACACTGAAGCTTTCTTT.

The sample holds many counts of this clonotype. This chain joins TRBV7-9 and TRBJ2-7; the D is unclear. Trimming removed 5 bases from V and 4 bases from J, with 12 bases in between. This CDR3 has 13 amino acids. Germline CDR1 and CDR2: SEHNR and FQNEAQ (reference sequence). The CDR3 nucleotides read TGTGCCAGCAGCCCCTCTAGTCTGTACGAGCAGTACTTC. It encodes CASSPSSLYEQYF.

This clonotype was detected ten times or more. The CDR3 sequence is CASSQDGRRPETQYF. The CDR3 bases are TGTGCCAGCAGCCAGGACGGGAGGAGACCGGAGACCCAGTACTTC. V is TRBV7-9 and J is TRBJ2-5; 7 bases are a match to TRBD2. Germline CDR1 SEHNR, CDR2 FQNEAQ (reference sequence). The length of the CDR3 is 15 residues. The V gene end was trimmed by 5 bases and the J gene end by 5 bases; junction bases not matched to a gene: 11.

This clonotype has ten or more counts. The chain combines TRBV7-2 with TRBJ2-1; 7 bases match TRBD1. Germline V gives CDR1 SGHTA, CDR2 FQGNSA. This CDR3 comprises 15 residues. Trimming cost V 4 bases and J 4 bases; bases outside gene matches: 7. CDR3 amino acids: CASSSRRGQYNEQFF. CDR3 DNA: TGTGCCAGCAGCTCCCGTAGGGGACAGTACAATGAGCAGTTCTTC.

This clonotype was observed at least ten times. The rearrangement uses TRBV7-2 and TRBJ1-6, with D tentatively TRBD1 (5 bases). The ends were cut back, 2 bases at V and 7 bases at J, with 15 bases in the middle. Germline CDR1 is SGHTA and CDR2 is FQGNSA. This CDR3 has 16 amino acids. The CDR3 sequence: CASSLQGWSSNSPLHF. The CDR3 DNA follows: TGTGCCAGCAGCTTACAGGGCTGGTCGTCGAATTCACCCCTCCACTTT.

This clonotype was observed many times. For the CDR3, the DNA is TGCAGTGCTAGAGATTATGGGGACATGAGGTTTCGAGAGCAGTTCTTC. This encodes CSARDYGDMRFREQFF. The chain combines TRBV20-1 with TRBJ2-1; D is perhaps TRBD1 (6 bases). This CDR3 contains 16 residues. Germline CDR1 and CDR2: DFQATT and SNEGSKA (reference sequence). The V and J ends lost 0 bases and 10 bases respectively, with 22 bases between them.

This clonotype has ten or more counts. This chain connects TRBV28 to TRBJ2-7; D is uncertain. Trimming took off 3 bases at V and 4 bases at J, with 10 bases between the two ends. Germline V CDR1 and CDR2: MDHEN, SYDVKM. This CDR3 spans 13 amino acids. CDR3 amino acids: CASSLLQNYEQYF. CDR3 nucleotides: TGTGCCAGCAGTTTGTTGCAGAATTACGAGCAGTACTTC. Full variable domain (rest looked up from reference TRBV28 and TRBJ2-7): DVKVTQSSRYLVKRTGEKVFLECVQDMDHENMFWYRQDPGLGLRLIYFSYDVKMKEKGDIPEGYSVSREKKERFSLILESASTNQTSMYLCASSLLQNYEQYFGPGTRLTVT.

In this sample, this clonotype turned up many times. The gene calls are TRBV7-2 and TRBJ2-2; tentatively, D is TRBD1 or TRBD2 (6 bases each). The length of the CDR3 is 16 residues. V was cut by 2 bases and J by 6 bases, with 16 bases left in between. Germline lookup yields CDR1 SGHTA and CDR2 FQGNSA. As DNA, the CDR3 is TGTGCCAGCAGCTTACTTGATGGGGGGCGCTCCGGGGAGCTGTTTTTT. Translation: CASSLLDGGRSGELFF.

With regard to this clonotype: Possible read error: a much larger clone is one base away. J is TRBJ2-2 and V is TRBV5-1; D may be TRBD2 (5 bases). The CDR3 length is 16 residues. V was trimmed by 1 base and J by 1 base, leaving 11 bases between them. The germline gives CDR1 SGHRS, CDR2 YFSETQ. As DNA, the CDR3 is TGCGCCAGCAGCTTGAACGGGATGAGGAACACCGGGGAGCTGTTTTTT. The encoded protein is CASSLNGMRNTGELFF. The entire variable domain, with the rest obtained from reference TRBV5-1 and TRBJ2-2, is as follows: KAGVTQTPRYLIKTRGQQVTLSCSPISGHRSVSWYQQTPGQGLQFLFEYFSETQRNKGNFPGRFSGRQFSNSRSEMNVSTLELGDSALYLCASSLNGMRNTGELFFGEGSRLTVL.

This clonotype was seen more than once but under ten times. This sequence joins TRBV5-6 and TRBJ2-1; 10 bases are a match to TRBD1. The CDR3 is made up of 17 amino acids. CDR1 is SGHDT, CDR2 YYEEEE, per germline. Trimming took 2 bases from V and 4 from J; bases not matched to a gene: 9. In DNA form, the CDR3 reads TGTGCCAGCAGCTTTGGGATGGGGACAGGGGTATACAATGAGCAGTTCTTC. It encodes CASSFGMGTGVYNEQFF. Looking up the rest from reference TRBV5-6 and TRBJ2-1 gives the full variable domain: DAGVTQSPTHLIKTRGQQVTLRCSPKSGHDTVSWYQQALGQGPQFIFQYYEEEERQRGNFPDRFSGHQFPNYSSELNVNALLLGDSALYLCASSFGMGTGVYNEQFFGPGTRLTVL.